These 20 T cell receptor beta chains came from one sample sequenced in a study of T cell responses to AZD1222 COVID-19 vaccine. Libraries were prepared by immunoSEQ multiplex PCR; TCRdb keeps only in-frame clonotypes and omits some of them. The table includes roughly 160,000 clones, roughly 94% detected once. Sequencing used peripheral blood, obtained on day 0 of AZD1222 vaccination. The receptors derive from an adult in good health.

The chain employs TRBV7-6 and TRBJ2-7; D is perhaps TRBD2 (6 bases). This CDR3 comprises 13 residues. Germline lookup yields CDR1 SGHVS and CDR2 FNYEAQ. The V end lost 5 bases, the J end lost 4 bases, and 12 bases lay between the germline ends. As DNA, the CDR3 is TGTGCCAGCAGCGCCGGGAGAGTATACGAGCAGTACTTC. Its protein product is CASSAGRVYEQYF. The whole variable domain, remainder taken from reference TRBV7-6 and TRBJ2-7, is GAGVSQSPRYKVTKRGQDVALRCDPISGHVSLYWYRQALGQGPEFLTYFNYEAQQDKSGLPNDRFSAERPEGSISTLTIQRTEQRDSAMYRCASSAGRVYEQYFGPGTRLTVT.

The rearrangement joins TRBV19 to TRBJ1-2; D might be TRBD1 (5 bases). The germline V and J ends were trimmed by 6 bases and 3 bases, with 11 bases remaining between them. This CDR3 is 13 amino acids long. Germline CDR1 and CDR2: LNHDA and SQIVND (reference sequence). The CDR3 sequence: CASRLDSYYGYTF. CDR3 DNA sequence: TGTGCCAGTAGGTTAGACAGCTACTATGGCTACACCTTC. Full variable domain (rest looked up from reference TRBV19 and TRBJ1-2): DGGITQSPKYLFRKEGQNVTLSCEQNLNHDAMYWYRQDPGQGLRLIYYSQIVNDFQKGDIAEGYSVSREKKESFPLTVTSAQKNPTAFYLCASRLDSYYGYTFGSGTRLTVV.

CDR3 coding DNA: TGTGCCAGCGGGCCATCGGCTGAAGCTTTCTTT. Translation: CASGPSAEAFF. This chain connects TRBV6-6 to TRBJ1-1; D not certain. The CDR3 runs to 11 residues. Per germline, CDR1 MNHNY and CDR2 SVGAGI (reference sequence). V lost 8 bases and J lost 6, with 10 bases in between.

The J gene is TRBJ2-7, the V gene TRBV29-1, with no clear D. CDR3 length: 12 residues. CDR1 and CDR2 (germline): SQVTM, ANQGSEA. The V end was cut by 7 bases, the J end by 2 bases, with 12 bases between. The CDR3 is CSGKTPTYEQYF. For the CDR3, the DNA is TGCAGCGGCAAAACACCTACCTACGAGCAGTACTTC.

The J gene is TRBJ2-4, the V gene TRBV2; D uncertain. V lost 8 bases and J lost 3, with 20 bases in between. CDR3 length: 16 residues. Germline values: CDR1 SNHLY, CDR2 FYNNEI. The CDR3 loop reads CASALSYVGNKNIQYF. For the CDR3, the DNA is TGTGCCAGCGCCCTTTCTTATGTAGGAAACAAAAACATTCAGTACTTC.

The chain uses TRBV7-9 and TRBJ1-3, with D unresolved. Trimming removed 2 bases at V and 3 bases at J, with 8 bases between. The CDR3 sequence is 14 residues long. CDR1 and CDR2 from the germline V gene are SEHNR and FQNEAQ (reference sequence). In nucleotides, the CDR3 is TGTGCCAGCAGCTTAAGGGTTAATGGAAACACCATATATTTT. It yields the protein CASSLRVNGNTIYF.

The chain has TRBV5-4 and TRBJ2-1; unclear D gene. V lost 3 bases to trimming and J lost 9 bases, with 16 bases between them. This CDR3 has 14 amino acids. Per the germline V gene, CDR1 is SGHNT and CDR2 is YYREEE (reference sequence). CDR3 DNA sequence: TGTGCCAGCAGCTGGAAGCGCCAAGACGGTGAGCAGTTCTTC. Its protein product is CASSWKRQDGEQFF.

This clone appeared once. V and J are TRBV9 and TRBJ2-2, with 7 bases aligning to TRBD1. Germline V lookup: CDR1 SGDLS, CDR2 YYNGEE. Germline trimming cut 1 base from V and 4 bases from J; bases unmatched to any gene: 7. This CDR3 comprises 16 residues. The CDR3 spells CASSVRGGPATGELFF. The DNA for the CDR3 is TGTGCCAGCAGCGTAAGAGGGGGCCCTGCCACCGGGGAGCTGTTTTTT.

The chain employs TRBV5-5 and TRBJ2-3; D call uncertain. Germline CDR1 reads SGHKS; CDR2 reads YYEKEE (reference sequence). Deletions cut 4 bases from V and 3 bases from J, with 15 bases between. The CDR3 runs to 15 residues. This chain's CDR3 is CASSGHGQITDTQYF. CDR3 DNA sequence: TGTGCCAGCAGCGGCCACGGCCAAATAACAGATACGCAGTATTTT.

The V gene is TRBV5-1, the J gene TRBJ2-1; 13 nucleotides agree with TRBD2. The CDR3 loop spans 18 amino acids. CDR1 is SGHRS, CDR2 YFSETQ, per germline. The J segment lost 10 bases and the V segment lost 0 bases, leaving 13 bases of the junction unmatched. In DNA form, the CDR3 reads TGCGCCAGCAGCTTGGAAGGTCGGCTCCGACTAGCGGGAGGAGAGCAGTTCTTC. Translating gives CASSLEGRLRLAGGEQFF.

V usage is TRBV6-5 and J usage is TRBJ2-4; 7 bases align to TRBD2. V dropped 8 bases and J dropped 9; count of bases not matched to a gene: 10. This CDR3 has 13 residues. Germline V gene lookup returns CDR1 MNHEY and CDR2 SVGAGI. The CDR3 reads CASLTAGRGIQYF. In nucleotides, the CDR3 is TGTGCCAGCCTCACGGCAGGGAGGGGCATTCAGTACTTC.

V is TRBV5-1 and J is TRBJ2-1; D uncertain. Trimming took off 4 bases at V and 5 bases at J, with 19 bases between the two ends. The CDR3 is 16 amino acids. Germline lookup yields CDR1 SGHRS and CDR2 YFSETQ. Here the CDR3 DNA reads TGCGCCAGCAGCCTAAAATTGACGTGGGGAAACAATGAGCAGTTCTTC. It specifies CASSLKLTWGNNEQFF.

V gene TRBV23-1 combines with J gene TRBJ1-1; the D is unclear. TRBV23-1 is assigned to the ORF class and has an uncertain function. The CDR3 has 14 amino acids. V shed 4 bases and J shed 3 bases, with 12 bases lying between them. The chain's CDR3 is CASSLTRLYTEAFF. The DNA for the CDR3 is TGCGCCAGCAGTCTAACTCGCCTATACACTGAAGCTTTCTTT.

The rearrangement joins TRBV27 to TRBJ1-6, with unresolved D. The length of the CDR3 is 12 residues. CDR1 MNHEY and CDR2 SMNVEV come from the germline V gene (reference sequence). V was shortened by 3 bases and J by 8 bases, with 5 bases between the two germline ends. Here the CDR3 DNA reads TGTGCCAGCAGTTTTAGGCATTCACCCCTCCACTTT. Translated: CASSFRHSPLHF.

The V gene is TRBV9, the J gene TRBJ1-2; D unclear. Germline CDR1 and CDR2: SGDLS and YYNGEE. The CDR3 spans 14 residues. V was clipped by 4 bases and J by 7 bases, with 17 bases between them. The CDR3 protein is CASSTTQGSGGYTF. CDR3 nucleotide sequence: TGTGCCAGCAGCACCACCCAAGGGAGCGGTGGCTACACCTTC.

The chain carries TRBV5-4 and TRBJ2-1, with 7 positions matching TRBD1. V was pared by 0 bases and J by 7 bases, with 10 bases of the junction left unmatched. This CDR3 contains 16 residues. The germline V gene encodes CDR1 SGHNT and CDR2 YYREEE (reference sequence). The chain's CDR3 is CASSLALIKTGNEQFF. In DNA form, the CDR3 reads TGTGCCAGCAGCTTGGCCCTCATAAAGACAGGGAATGAGCAGTTCTTC. Full variable domain (remainder filled in from reference TRBV5-4 and TRBJ2-1): ETGVTQSPTHLIKTRGQQVTLRCSSQSGHNTVSWYQQALGQGPQFIFQYYREEENGRGNFPPRFSGLQFPNYSSELNVNALELDDSALYLCASSLALIKTGNEQFFGPGTRLTVL.

The chain links TRBV7-2 to TRBJ2-4; D gene unclear. The CDR3 is 12 residues long. Germline V gene lookup returns CDR1 SGHTA and CDR2 FQGNSA. The ends were cut back, 5 bases at V and 9 bases at J, with 11 bases in the middle. The CDR3 loop is CASSRTLGIQYF. The CDR3 DNA reads as TGTGCCAGCAGCAGGACCCTCGGCATTCAGTACTTC.

The chain joins TRBV5-6 to TRBJ2-7; no definite D call. This CDR3 has 14 residues. Germline lookup yields CDR1 SGHDT and CDR2 YYEEEE. The V gene lost 4 bases and the J gene lost 1 base, with 12 bases spanning the gap. The CDR3 here is CASSHLVQSYEQYF. The CDR3 DNA sequence: TGTGCCAGCAGCCATCTCGTCCAGTCCTACGAGCAGTACTTC.

V usage is TRBV9 and J usage is TRBJ1-2; D gene uncertain. Trimming shortened V by 0 bases and J by 2 bases, and 5 bases separated the two germline ends. Per germline, CDR1 SGDLS and CDR2 YYNGEE. The CDR3 extends over 13 amino acids. The chain's CDR3 is CASSVVPNYGYTF. CDR3 coding DNA: TGTGCCAGCAGCGTAGTACCCAACTATGGCTACACCTTC.

V gene TRBV19 combines with J gene TRBJ2-7; TRBD1 matches at 8 bases. This CDR3 has 12 residues. V dropped 8 bases and J dropped 3; count of bases not matched to a gene: 3. Germline V gives CDR1 LNHDA, CDR2 SQIVND (reference sequence). CDR3 sequence (DNA): TGTGCCAGTTCGGACAGGGACTACGAGCAGTACTTC. Amino acids: CASSDRDYEQYF.